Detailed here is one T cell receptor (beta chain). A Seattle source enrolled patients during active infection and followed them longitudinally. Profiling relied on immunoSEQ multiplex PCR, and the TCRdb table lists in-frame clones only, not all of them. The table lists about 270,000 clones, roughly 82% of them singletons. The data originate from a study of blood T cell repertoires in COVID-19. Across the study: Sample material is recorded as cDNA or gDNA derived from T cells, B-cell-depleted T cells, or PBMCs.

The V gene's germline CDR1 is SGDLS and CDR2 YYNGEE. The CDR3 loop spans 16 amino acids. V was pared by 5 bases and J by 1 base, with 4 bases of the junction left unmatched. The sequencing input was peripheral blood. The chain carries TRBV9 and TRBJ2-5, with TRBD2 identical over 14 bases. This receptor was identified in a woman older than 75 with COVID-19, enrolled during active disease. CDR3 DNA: TGTGCCAGCAGTCTGACTAGCGGGGGGGCCCAAGAGACCCAGTACTTC. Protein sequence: CASSLTSGGAQETQYF.